This note documents a single T cell receptor (beta chain) sequence. Its specificity is unknown. The record originates from a study of CD8 T cells in Susac syndrome. V was trimmed by 6 bases and J by 4 bases, leaving 13 bases between them. CDR1 is SEHNR and CDR2 is FQNEAQ in the germline V gene (reference sequence). This CDR3 region has 14 residues. From blood CD8+ and CD4+ T cells, the TCR beta chain was sequenced. Negative isolation yielded the CD8+ and CD4+ T cells, while FACS enriched the TEMRA cells. Notes on the study in general: Individuals included in the TCR sequencing and HLA analysis were acknowledged by the study to be relatively few in number.

Random hexamers primed reverse transcription of about 0.45 to 1 ug RNA. An immunoSEQ multiplex PCR amplified TCR beta CDR3 over 54 Vbeta and 13 Jbeta. TCRdb passed the immunoSEQ multiplex PCR reads through MiXCR, listing each CDR3 protein once. Among 150,000 to 160,000 distinct CDR3 sequences listed, around 95% were seen once. The sequence was obtained from a human donor with multiple sclerosis. The sequenced material came from CD8+ T cells from PBMCs. J is TRBJ2-1 and V is TRBV7-9; D gene uncertain. The CDR3 here is CASSDPATYNEQFF. CDR3 coding DNA: TGTGCCAGCAGTGATCCAGCGACTTACAATGAGCAGTTCTTC.